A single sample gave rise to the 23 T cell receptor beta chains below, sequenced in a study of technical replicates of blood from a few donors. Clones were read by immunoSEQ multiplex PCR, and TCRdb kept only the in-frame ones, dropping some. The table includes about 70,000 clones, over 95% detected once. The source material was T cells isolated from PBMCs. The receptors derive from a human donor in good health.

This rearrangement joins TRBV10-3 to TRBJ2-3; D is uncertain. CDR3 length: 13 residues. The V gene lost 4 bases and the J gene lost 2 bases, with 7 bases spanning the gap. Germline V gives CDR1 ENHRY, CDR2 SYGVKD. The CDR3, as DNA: TGTGCCATCAGTGCGGTTCCCACAGATACGCAGTATTTT. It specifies CAISAVPTDTQYF.

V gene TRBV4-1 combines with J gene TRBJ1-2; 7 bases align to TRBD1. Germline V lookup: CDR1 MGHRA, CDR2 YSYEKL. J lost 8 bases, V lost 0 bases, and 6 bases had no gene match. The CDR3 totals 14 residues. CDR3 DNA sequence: TGCGCCAGCAGCCAAGATTACAGGGGCGGGGGCTACACCTTC. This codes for CASSQDYRGGGYTF.

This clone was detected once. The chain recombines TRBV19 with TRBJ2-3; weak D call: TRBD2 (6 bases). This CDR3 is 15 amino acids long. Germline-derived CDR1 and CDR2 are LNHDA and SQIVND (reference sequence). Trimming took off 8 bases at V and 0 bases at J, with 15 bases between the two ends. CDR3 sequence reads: CASHPSAYSTDTQYF. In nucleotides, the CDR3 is TGTGCCAGTCACCCTAGCGCCTATAGCACAGATACGCAGTATTTT.

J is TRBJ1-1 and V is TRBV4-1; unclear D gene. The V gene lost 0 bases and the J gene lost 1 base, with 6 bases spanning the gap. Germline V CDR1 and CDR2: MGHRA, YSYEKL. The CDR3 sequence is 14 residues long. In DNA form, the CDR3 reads TGCGCCAGCAGCCAAGATGAAGCGAACACTGAAGCTTTCTTT. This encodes CASSQDEANTEAFF.

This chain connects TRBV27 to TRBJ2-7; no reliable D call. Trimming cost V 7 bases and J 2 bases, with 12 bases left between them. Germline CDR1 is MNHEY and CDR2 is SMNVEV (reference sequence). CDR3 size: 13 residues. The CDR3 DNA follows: TGTGCCAGCACATACGGTCCCGCCTACGAGCAGTACTTC. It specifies CASTYGPAYEQYF.

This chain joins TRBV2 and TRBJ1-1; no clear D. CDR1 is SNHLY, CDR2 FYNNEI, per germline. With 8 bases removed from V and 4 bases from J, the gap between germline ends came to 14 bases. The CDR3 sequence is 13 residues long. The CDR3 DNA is TGTGCCAGCGTTTCCATCCGAGGCACTGAAGCTTTCTTT. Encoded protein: CASVSIRGTEAFF.

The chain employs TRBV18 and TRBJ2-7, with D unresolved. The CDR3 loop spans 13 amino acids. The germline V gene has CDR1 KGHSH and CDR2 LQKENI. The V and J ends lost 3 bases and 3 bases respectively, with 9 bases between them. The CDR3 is CASSPPISYEQYF. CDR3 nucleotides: TGTGCCAGCTCACCTCCTATAAGCTACGAGCAGTACTTC.

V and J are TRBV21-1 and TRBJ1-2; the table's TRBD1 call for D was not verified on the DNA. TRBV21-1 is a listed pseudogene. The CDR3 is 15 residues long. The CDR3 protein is CASSGTGHLNYGYTF. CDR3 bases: TGTGCCAGTAGTGGAACGGGACATTTGAACTATGGCTACACCTTC.

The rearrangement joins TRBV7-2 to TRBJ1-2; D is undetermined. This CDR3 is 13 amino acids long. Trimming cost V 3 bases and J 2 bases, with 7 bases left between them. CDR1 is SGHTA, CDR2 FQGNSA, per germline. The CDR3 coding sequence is TGTGCCAGCAGCTTTGGAGGGAACTATGGCTACACCTTC. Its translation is CASSFGGNYGYTF. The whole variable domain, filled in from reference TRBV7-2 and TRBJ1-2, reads GAGVSQSPSNKVTEKGKDVELRCDPISGHTALYWYRQSLGQGLEFLIYFQGNSAPDKSGLPSDRFSAERTGGSVSTLTIQRTQQEDSAVYLCASSFGGNYGYTFGSGTRLTVV.

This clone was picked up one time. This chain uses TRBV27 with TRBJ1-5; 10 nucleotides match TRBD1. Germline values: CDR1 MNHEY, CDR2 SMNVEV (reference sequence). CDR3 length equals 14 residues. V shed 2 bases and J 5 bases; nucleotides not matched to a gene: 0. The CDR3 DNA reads TGTGCCAGCAGTTTAGACAGGGGGCATCAGCCCCAGCATTTT. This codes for CASSLDRGHQPQHF.

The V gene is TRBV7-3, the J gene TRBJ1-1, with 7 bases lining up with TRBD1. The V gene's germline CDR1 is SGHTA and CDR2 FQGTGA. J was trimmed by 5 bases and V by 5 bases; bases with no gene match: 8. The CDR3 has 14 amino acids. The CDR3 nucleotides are TGTGCCAGCAGCCCCAGACCAGGGGGTACTGAAGCTTTCTTT. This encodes CASSPRPGGTEAFF.

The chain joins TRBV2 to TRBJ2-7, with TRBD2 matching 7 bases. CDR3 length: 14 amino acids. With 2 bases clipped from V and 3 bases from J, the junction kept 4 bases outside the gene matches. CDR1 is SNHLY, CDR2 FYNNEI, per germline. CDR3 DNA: TGTGCCAGCAGTGAAAGGCGGGAGATCTACGAGCAGTACTTC. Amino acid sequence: CASSERREIYEQYF.

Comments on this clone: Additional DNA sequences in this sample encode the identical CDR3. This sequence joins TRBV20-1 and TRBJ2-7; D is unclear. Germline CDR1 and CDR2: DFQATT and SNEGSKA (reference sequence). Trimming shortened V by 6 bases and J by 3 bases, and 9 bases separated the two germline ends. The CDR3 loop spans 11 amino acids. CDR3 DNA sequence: TGCAGTGCCAGAATCAGCTACGAGCAGTACTTC. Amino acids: CSARISYEQYF.

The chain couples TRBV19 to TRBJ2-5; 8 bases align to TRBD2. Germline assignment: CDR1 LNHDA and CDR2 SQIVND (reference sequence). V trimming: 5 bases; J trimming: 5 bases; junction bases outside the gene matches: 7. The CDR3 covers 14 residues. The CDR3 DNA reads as TGTGCCAGTAGTCAAGGACTAGCCGGGGAGACCCAGTACTTC. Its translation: CASSQGLAGETQYF.

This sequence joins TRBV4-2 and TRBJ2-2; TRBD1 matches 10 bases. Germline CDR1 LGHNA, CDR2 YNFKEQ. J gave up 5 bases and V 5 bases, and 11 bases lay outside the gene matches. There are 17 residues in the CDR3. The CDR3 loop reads CASSVPGQGLVTGELFF. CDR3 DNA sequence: TGTGCCAGCAGCGTTCCGGGACAGGGGTTAGTAACCGGGGAGCTGTTTTTT.

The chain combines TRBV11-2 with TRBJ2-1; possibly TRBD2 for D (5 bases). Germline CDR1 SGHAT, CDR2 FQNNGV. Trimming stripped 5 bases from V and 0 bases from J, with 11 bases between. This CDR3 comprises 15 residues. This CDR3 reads CASSPSRRSYNEQFF. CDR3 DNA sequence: TGTGCCAGCAGCCCTAGCCGGCGCTCCTACAATGAGCAGTTCTTC.

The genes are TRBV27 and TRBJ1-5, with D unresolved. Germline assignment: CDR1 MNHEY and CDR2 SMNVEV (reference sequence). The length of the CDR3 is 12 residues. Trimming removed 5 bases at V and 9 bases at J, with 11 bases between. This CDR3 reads CASSRGIGPQHF. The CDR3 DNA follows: TGTGCCAGCAGTAGAGGAATTGGGCCCCAGCATTTT.

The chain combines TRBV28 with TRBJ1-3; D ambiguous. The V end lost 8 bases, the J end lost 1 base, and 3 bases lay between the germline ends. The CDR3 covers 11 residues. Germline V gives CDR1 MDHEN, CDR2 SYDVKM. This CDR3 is CASLSGNTIYF. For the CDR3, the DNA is TGTGCCAGCCTATCTGGAAACACCATATATTTT. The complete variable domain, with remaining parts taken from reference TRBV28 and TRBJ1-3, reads DVKVTQSSRYLVKRTGEKVFLECVQDMDHENMFWYRQDPGLGLRLIYFSYDVKMKEKGDIPEGYSVSREKKERFSLILESASTNQTSMYLCASLSGNTIYFGEGSWLTVV.

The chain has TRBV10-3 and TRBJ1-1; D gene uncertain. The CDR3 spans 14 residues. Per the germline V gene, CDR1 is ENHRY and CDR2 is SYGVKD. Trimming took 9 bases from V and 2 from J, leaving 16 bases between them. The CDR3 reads CAMADLAQNTEAFF. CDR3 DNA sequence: TGTGCCATGGCTGACTTAGCTCAAAACACTGAAGCTTTCTTT.

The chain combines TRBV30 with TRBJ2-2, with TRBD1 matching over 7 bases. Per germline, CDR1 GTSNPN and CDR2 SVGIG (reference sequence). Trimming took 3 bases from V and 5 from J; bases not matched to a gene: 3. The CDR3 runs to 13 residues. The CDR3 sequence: CAWRQGMTGELFF. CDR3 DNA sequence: TGTGCCTGGAGACAGGGGATGACCGGGGAGCTGTTTTTT.

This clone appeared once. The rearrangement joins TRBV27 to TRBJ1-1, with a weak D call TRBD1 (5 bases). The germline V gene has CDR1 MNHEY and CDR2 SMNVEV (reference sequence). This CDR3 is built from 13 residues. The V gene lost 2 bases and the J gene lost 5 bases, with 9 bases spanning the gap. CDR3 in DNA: TGTGCCAGCAGTTTAAGGCGGGGGACTGAAGCTTTCTTT. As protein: CASSLRRGTEAFF.

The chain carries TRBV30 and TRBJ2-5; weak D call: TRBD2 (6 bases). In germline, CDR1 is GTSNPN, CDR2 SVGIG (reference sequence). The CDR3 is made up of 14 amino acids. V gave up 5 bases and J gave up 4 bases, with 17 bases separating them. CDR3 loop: CAWEEASAVETQYF. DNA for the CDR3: TGTGCCTGGGAGGAGGCTAGCGCGGTAGAGACCCAGTACTTC.

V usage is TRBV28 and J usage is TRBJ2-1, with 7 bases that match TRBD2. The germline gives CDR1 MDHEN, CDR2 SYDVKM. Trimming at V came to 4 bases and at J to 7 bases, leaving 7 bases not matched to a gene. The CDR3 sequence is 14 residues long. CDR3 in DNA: TGTGCCAGCAGTTCGGCGGGAGTGGGGAATGAGCAGTTCTTC. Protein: CASSSAGVGNEQFF.